The sequence of this TCR beta chain was determined in a study of vaccination and CD4 T cells after COVID-19. As for the study in general: Convalescent patients gave post-COVID blood a median approximately 100 days post-diagnosis, range 35 to 161. Findings and limits, study-wide: SARS-CoV-2-reactive clonotype medians increased from roughly 21 to 40, not significantly.

An Oncomine TCR Beta short-read assay was used to sequence the DNA from cultured CD4+ T cells. TCRdb processed the PCR reads anew with MiXCR; each CDR3 protein has one entry. The sample carries about 16,000 distinct CDR3 sequences, 30% to 45% recorded once. This sample's treatment: approximately 10-day PBMC culture with coronavirus spike peptide pools or control peptides (ViraFEST assay). This clonotype was counted only a few times. Its matching antigen is unknown. The TCR was taken from a human donor with COVID-19. Sequenced material: cultured CD4+ T cells from blood.

This chain's CDR3 is CASSQDSGSSYNSPLHF. The DNA for the CDR3 is TGCGCCAGCAGCCAAGATTCAGGGAGCTCCTATAATTCACCCCTCCACTTT. The V gene is TRBV4-3, the J gene TRBJ1-6, with TRBD1 as a possible D gene (5 bases). V was trimmed by 0 bases and J by 0 bases, leaving 9 bases between them. The CDR3 has 17 amino acids. CDR1 and CDR2 from the germline V gene are LGHNA and YSLEER.